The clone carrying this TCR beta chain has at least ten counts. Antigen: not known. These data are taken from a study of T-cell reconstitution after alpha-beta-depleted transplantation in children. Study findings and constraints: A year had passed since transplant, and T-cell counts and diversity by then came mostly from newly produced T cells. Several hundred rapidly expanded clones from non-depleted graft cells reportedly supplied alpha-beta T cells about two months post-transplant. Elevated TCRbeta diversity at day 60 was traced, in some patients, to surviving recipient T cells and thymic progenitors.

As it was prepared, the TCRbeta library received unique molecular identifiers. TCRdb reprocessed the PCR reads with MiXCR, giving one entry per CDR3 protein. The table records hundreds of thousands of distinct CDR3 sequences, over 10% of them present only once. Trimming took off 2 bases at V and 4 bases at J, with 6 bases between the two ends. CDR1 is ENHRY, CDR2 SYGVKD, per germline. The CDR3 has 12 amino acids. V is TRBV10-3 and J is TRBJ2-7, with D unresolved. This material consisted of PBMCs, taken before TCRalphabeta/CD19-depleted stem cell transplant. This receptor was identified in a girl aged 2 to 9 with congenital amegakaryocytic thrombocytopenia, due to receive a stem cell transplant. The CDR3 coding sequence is TGTGCCATCAGTGAGGCCTCGTACGAGCAGTACTTC. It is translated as CAISEASYEQYF.